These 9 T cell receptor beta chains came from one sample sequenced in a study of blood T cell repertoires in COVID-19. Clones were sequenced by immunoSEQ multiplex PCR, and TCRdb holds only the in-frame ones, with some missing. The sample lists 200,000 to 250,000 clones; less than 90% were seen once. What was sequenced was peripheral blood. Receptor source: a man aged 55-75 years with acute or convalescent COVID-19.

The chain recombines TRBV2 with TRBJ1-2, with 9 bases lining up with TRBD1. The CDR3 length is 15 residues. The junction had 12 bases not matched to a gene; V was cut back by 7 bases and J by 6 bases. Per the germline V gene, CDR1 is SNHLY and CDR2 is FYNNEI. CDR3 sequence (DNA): TGTGCCAGCATCGAGGTAGGGACAGGGATAGATGGCTACACCTTC. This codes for CASIEVGTGIDGYTF. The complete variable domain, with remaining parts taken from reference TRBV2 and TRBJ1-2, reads EPEVTQTPSHQVTQMGQEVILRCVPISNHLYFYWYRQILGQKVEFLVSFYNNEISEKSEIFDDQFSVERPDGSNFTLKIRSTKLEDSAMYFCASIEVGTGIDGYTFGSGTRLTVV.

This CDR3 is CASSSGTGNGYTF. The CDR3 DNA reads TGTGCCAGCAGCTCGGGGACAGGGAATGGCTACACCTTC. The V and J genes are TRBV7-2 and TRBJ1-2, with 9 bases fitting TRBD1. The germline V gene has CDR1 SGHTA and CDR2 FQGNSA. CDR3 length equals 13 residues. J gave up 6 bases and V 4 bases, and 3 bases lay outside the gene matches.

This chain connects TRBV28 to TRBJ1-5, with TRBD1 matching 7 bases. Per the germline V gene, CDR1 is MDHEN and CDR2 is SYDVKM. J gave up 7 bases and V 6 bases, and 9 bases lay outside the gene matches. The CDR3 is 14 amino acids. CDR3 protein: CASSQGGRLQPQHF. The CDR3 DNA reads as TGTGCCAGCAGCCAGGGGGGAAGGCTCCAGCCCCAGCATTTT.

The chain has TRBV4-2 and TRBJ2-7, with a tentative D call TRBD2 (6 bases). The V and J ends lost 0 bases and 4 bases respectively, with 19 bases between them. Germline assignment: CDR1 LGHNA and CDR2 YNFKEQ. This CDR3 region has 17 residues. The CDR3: CASSQEAAGREWYEQYF. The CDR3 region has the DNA TGTGCCAGCAGCCAAGAGGCCGCGGGGCGGGAATGGTACGAGCAGTACTTC.

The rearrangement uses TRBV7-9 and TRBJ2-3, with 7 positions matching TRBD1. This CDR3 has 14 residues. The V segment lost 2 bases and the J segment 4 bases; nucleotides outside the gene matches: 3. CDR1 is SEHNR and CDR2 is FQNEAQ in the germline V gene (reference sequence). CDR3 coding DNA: TGTGCCAGCAGCTTAAGACAGGGTCCAGATACGCAGTATTTT. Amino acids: CASSLRQGPDTQYF. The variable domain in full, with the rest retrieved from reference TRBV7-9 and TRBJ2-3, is DTGVSQNPRHKITKRGQNVTFRCDPISEHNRLYWYRQTLGQGPEFLTYFQNEAQLEKSRLLSDRFSAERPKGSFSTLEIQRTEQGDSAMYLCASSLRQGPDTQYFGPGTRLTVL.

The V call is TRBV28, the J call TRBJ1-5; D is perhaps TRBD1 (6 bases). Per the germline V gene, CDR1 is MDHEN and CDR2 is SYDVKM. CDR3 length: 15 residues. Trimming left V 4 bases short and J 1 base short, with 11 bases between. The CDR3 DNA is TGTGCCAGCAGTTGGGGGACATGGAGCAATCAGCCCCAGCATTTT. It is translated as CASSWGTWSNQPQHF.

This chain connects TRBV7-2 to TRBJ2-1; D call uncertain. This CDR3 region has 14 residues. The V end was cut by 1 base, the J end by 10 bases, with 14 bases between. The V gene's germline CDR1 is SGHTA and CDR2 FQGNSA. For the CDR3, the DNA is TGTGCCAGCAGCTTAGTGGGTACCTCGCGGGAGCAGTTCTTC. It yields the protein CASSLVGTSREQFF.

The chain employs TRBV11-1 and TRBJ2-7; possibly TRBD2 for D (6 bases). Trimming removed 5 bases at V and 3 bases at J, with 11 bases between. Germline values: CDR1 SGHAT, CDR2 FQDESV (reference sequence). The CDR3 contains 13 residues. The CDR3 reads CASSRGTLYEQYF. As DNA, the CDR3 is TGTGCCAGCAGCCGCGGGACCCTCTACGAGCAGTACTTC.

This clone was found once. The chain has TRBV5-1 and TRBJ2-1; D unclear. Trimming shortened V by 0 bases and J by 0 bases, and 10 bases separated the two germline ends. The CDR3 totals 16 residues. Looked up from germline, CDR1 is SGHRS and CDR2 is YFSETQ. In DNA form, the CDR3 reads TGCGCCAGCAGCTTGGTATCGGAGAGCTCCTACAATGAGCAGTTCTTC. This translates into CASSLVSESSYNEQFF.